Below, 13 T cell receptor beta chains from the same sample are listed, as sequenced in a study of blood T cell repertoires in COVID-19. The repertoire was sequenced with immunoSEQ multiplex PCR; TCRdb's copy has only in-frame clones and lacks some. The table has roughly 39,000 clones, roughly 94% seen once; the top ten hold 4.1%. The sample taken for sequencing was peripheral blood. The receptor set was obtained from a human donor with active COVID-19. The donor label of this sample is uncertain.

The chain combines TRBV4-3 with TRBJ2-2; 7 bases are shared with TRBD1. The V and J ends lost 1 base and 0 bases, in that order; junction bases with no gene match: 20. Germline V gene data show CDR1 as LGHNA and CDR2 as YSLEER. The CDR3 is made up of 22 amino acids. In DNA form, the CDR3 reads TGCGCCAGCAGCCAAGGAATGAAGATCGGCAATTACAGGGGCCCGAACACCGGGGAGCTGTTTTTT. This encodes CASSQGMKIGNYRGPNTGELFF.

The chain carries TRBV28 and TRBJ2-7; TRBD1 agrees at 10 bases. CDR1 and CDR2 from the germline V gene are MDHEN and SYDVKM. The CDR3 consists of 14 residues. V lost 5 bases, J lost 7 bases, and 8 bases stayed unmatched. CDR3 DNA: TGTGCCAGCAGTACCAAGGGACAGGGGTGGGAGCAGTACTTC. Translated, it gives CASSTKGQGWEQYF. The whole variable domain, filled in from reference TRBV28 and TRBJ2-7, reads DVKVTQSSRYLVKRTGEKVFLECVQDMDHENMFWYRQDPGLGLRLIYFSYDVKMKEKGDIPEGYSVSREKKERFSLILESASTNQTSMYLCASSTKGQGWEQYFGPGTRLTVT.

This chain connects TRBV19 to TRBJ2-7, with 11 bases matching TRBD2. CDR3 length equals 16 residues. The V gene's germline CDR1 is LNHDA and CDR2 SQIVND (reference sequence). V lost 0 bases and J lost 5; bases outside the gene matches: 6. In DNA form, the CDR3 reads TGTGCCAGTAGTATAGATGGTGCTAGCGGGAGGAACGAGCAGTACTTC. Translated, it gives CASSIDGASGRNEQYF.

This clone is a singleton in its sample. The rearrangement uses TRBV24-1 and TRBJ2-5; TRBD2 matches 8 bases. This CDR3 is 15 amino acids long. Germline V gene sequence: CDR1 KGHDR, CDR2 SFDVKD. V gave up 4 bases and J gave up 3 bases; unmatched junction bases: 6. Here the CDR3 DNA reads TGTGCCACCAGTGACCCGACTAGCGAGGAAGAGACCCAGTACTTC. This encodes CATSDPTSEEETQYF.

The chain has TRBV10-3 and TRBJ1-2; D might be TRBD1 (5 bases). CDR1 and CDR2 from the germline V gene are ENHRY and SYGVKD. The CDR3 totals 12 residues. Between the trimmed V and J ends, which lost 5 bases and 4 bases, there was a span of 8 bases. The CDR3: CAISPDSYGYTF. The CDR3 bases are TGTGCCATCAGTCCCGACAGCTATGGCTACACCTTC.

The chain couples TRBV4-2 to TRBJ2-4; the D gene is possibly TRBD1 (6 bases). Looked up from germline, CDR1 is LGHNA and CDR2 is YNFKEQ. V lost 5 bases, J lost 3 bases, and 17 bases lay in between. The length of the CDR3 is 16 residues. This CDR3 is CASSYTQGRDKNIQYF. CDR3 nucleotides: TGTGCCAGCAGCTATACACAGGGTAGGGACAAAAACATTCAGTACTTC.

The chain carries TRBV11-3 and TRBJ2-3, with 9 bases matching TRBD2. The CDR3 consists of 17 residues. Losses at the gene ends were 5 bases for V and 5 bases for J; bases not matched to a gene: 14. The germline V gene encodes CDR1 SGHNT and CDR2 YENEEA. The CDR3, as DNA: TGTGCCAGCAGCCCCCGGCCGGTAATAGCGGGAGAAGATACGCAGTATTTT. Protein: CASSPRPVIAGEDTQYF.

The chain recombines TRBV2 with TRBJ1-5, with D unresolved. The CDR3 has 15 residues. CDR1 and CDR2 (germline): SNHLY, FYNNEI. The V end lost 2 bases, the J end lost 4 bases, and 12 bases lay between the germline ends. The CDR3 loop is CASSESRGRNQPQHF. CDR3 sequence (DNA): TGTGCCAGCAGTGAATCACGTGGGCGAAATCAGCCCCAGCATTTT. The full variable domain, rest sourced from reference TRBV2 and TRBJ1-5, is EPEVTQTPSHQVTQMGQEVILRCVPISNHLYFYWYRQILGQKVEFLVSFYNNEISEKSEIFDDQFSVERPDGSNFTLKIRSTKLEDSAMYFCASSESRGRNQPQHFGDGTRLSIL.

This chain links TRBV7-2 with TRBJ1-2, with D perhaps TRBD1 (6 bases). Germline V CDR1 and CDR2: SGHTA, FQGNSA. This CDR3 is built from 15 residues. The V end lost 2 bases, the J end lost 2 bases, and 12 bases lay between the germline ends. The CDR3 nucleotides read TGTGCCAGCAGCTTAAGCAGGGGCCCGAACTATGGCTACACCTTC. Translating gives CASSLSRGPNYGYTF.

CDR3: CAISKNRDQETQYF. CDR3 nucleotide sequence: TGTGCCATCAGCAAGAATCGAGACCAAGAGACCCAGTACTTC. J is TRBJ2-5 and V is TRBV10-3; D remains unclear. Germline V gene lookup returns CDR1 ENHRY and CDR2 SYGVKD. V was trimmed by 6 bases and J by 0 bases, leaving 11 bases between them. This CDR3 has 14 residues.

CDR3 DNA: TGCGCCAGCAGCTTGGCACCCGGGACAGAGATCTACGAGCAGTACTTC. Translation gives CASSLAPGTEIYEQYF. The V gene is TRBV5-1, the J gene TRBJ2-7; TRBD1 matches at 7 bases. Germline CDR1 and CDR2: SGHRS and YFSETQ. The CDR3 loop spans 16 amino acids. The J segment lost 3 bases and the V segment lost 0 bases, leaving 9 bases of the junction unmatched.

The V and J genes are TRBV6-5 and TRBJ1-4; D gene unclear. Germline CDR1 and CDR2: MNHEY and SVGAGI. The CDR3 runs to 11 residues. The V end was cut by 6 bases, the J end by 8 bases, with 7 bases between. This CDR3 is CASRSIEKLFF. The CDR3 coding sequence is TGTGCCAGCAGGAGTATCGAAAAACTGTTTTTT.

This rearrangement joins TRBV19 to TRBJ1-1; a weak D match, TRBD1 (5 bases). The CDR3 has 15 residues. Germline loops: CDR1 LNHDA, CDR2 SQIVND (reference sequence). The V end was cut by 0 bases, the J end by 5 bases, with 13 bases between. CDR3 DNA: TGTGCCAGTAGTATAGAGGGGCGTTCCGGGACTGAAGCTTTCTTT. This translates into CASSIEGRSGTEAFF.